This T cell receptor (beta chain) was retrieved from a study of blood T cell repertoires in COVID-19. Germline assignment: CDR1 SNHLY and CDR2 FYNNEI. The CDR3 loop spans 11 amino acids. V was pared by 4 bases and J by 6 bases, with 7 bases between. TCRdb's copy holds only in-frame clones and misses some; the assay was immunoSEQ multiplex PCR. This sample carries 100,000 or so clones, 80% to 90% of them seen once, and the ten largest clones take roughly 9.4%. This clone has only a few counts. The V and J genes are TRBV2 and TRBJ2-7; tentatively, D is TRBD2 (5 bases). The sequence derives from a woman in her seventies with acute or convalescent COVID-19. Sequences were obtained from peripheral blood. The CDR3 here is CASSVEGEQYF. CDR3 sequence (DNA): TGTGCCAGCAGTGTCGAGGGCGAGCAGTACTTC.